Below, 17 T cell receptor beta chains from the same sample are listed, as sequenced in a study of blood T cell repertoires in COVID-19 (dated by TCRdb to the early 2020s). The method was the immunoSEQ multiplex PCR assay. TCRdb re-hosts the immuneACCESS table, in-frame sequences only. Its copies lack some clones; in the studies checked, an unresolved V gene accounts for under half of them, and the cause for the rest is not known. The sample contains 250,000 or so clones, approximately 90% of them found a single time. The ten largest clones capture approximately 3% of the sample. The sample comprised PBMCs or T cells enriched from blood (not recorded which). Source of these receptors: a man aged 40-49 years who had been exposed to COVID-19.

This clone was seen more than once but under ten times. J is TRBJ2-7 and V is TRBV19, with D possibly matching TRBD1 (6 bases). The V end was cut by 5 bases, the J end by 0 bases, with 11 bases between. The germline V gene encodes CDR1 LNHDA and CDR2 SQIVND (reference sequence). The CDR3 spans 14 residues. This CDR3 is CASSVTGSSYEQYF. DNA for the CDR3: TGTGCCAGTAGTGTGACAGGCAGCTCCTACGAGCAGTACTTC.

CDR3 sequence: CASSPGLAGGNTGELFF. As DNA, the CDR3 is TGTGCCAGCAGCCCGGGACTAGCGGGAGGGAACACCGGGGAGCTGTTTTTT. The chain is built from TRBV11-2 and TRBJ2-2, with 15 bases lining up with TRBD2. The CDR3 covers 17 residues. After removal of 5 bases from V and 1 base from J, the junction contained 2 bases not matched to a gene. CDR1 and CDR2 from the germline V gene are SGHAT and FQNNGV.

This clone was detected only a few times. The chain employs TRBV4-1 and TRBJ1-4; no definite D call. In germline, CDR1 is MGHRA, CDR2 YSYEKL. The CDR3 runs 12 residues. V lost 9 bases and J 0 bases, leaving 5 bases between the germline ends. CDR3 nucleotides: TGCGCCAGTGGCACAACTAATGAAAAACTGTTTTTT. Residues: CASGTTNEKLFF.

The CDR3 DNA reads as TGTGCCAGCAGCTTAGGGACAGGGGGCGATGAGCAGTTCTTC. Translation gives CASSLGTGGDEQFF. This chain uses TRBV11-2 with TRBJ2-1, with 11 nucleotides matching TRBD1. After removal of 1 base from V and 8 bases from J, the junction contained 1 base not matched to a gene. Germline V gene sequence: CDR1 SGHAT, CDR2 FQNNGV. The CDR3 covers 14 residues. Full variable domain (rest looked up from reference TRBV11-2 and TRBJ2-1): EAGVAQSPRYKIIEKRQSVAFWCNPISGHATLYWYQQILGQGPKLLIQFQNNGVVDDSQLPKDRFSAERLKGVDSTLKIQPAKLEDSAVYLCASSLGTGGDEQFFGPGTRLTVL.

The chain carries TRBV9 and TRBJ1-6, with D possibly matching TRBD1 (5 bases). The CDR3 contains 16 residues. Germline CDR1 SGDLS, CDR2 YYNGEE. The ends were cut back, 3 bases at V and 4 bases at J, with 14 bases in the middle. In DNA, the CDR3 is TGTGCCAGCAGCGGCACTGGGACTGAGTATAATTCACCCCTCCACTTT. Its translation is CASSGTGTEYNSPLHF.

This clone was detected only once. The chain uses TRBV27 and TRBJ2-1; D gene uncertain. Germline V gene lookup returns CDR1 MNHEY and CDR2 SMNVEV (reference sequence). V shed 0 bases and J shed 5 bases, with 11 bases lying between them. The CDR3 consists of 15 residues. The CDR3 DNA reads as TGTGCCAGCAGTTTATCCCCACCTATAGACAATGAGCAGTTCTTC. Amino acids: CASSLSPPIDNEQFF.

In this sample, this clone turned up a few times. V is TRBV9 and J is TRBJ2-7, with D maybe TRBD2 (6 bases). The germline V gene encodes CDR1 SGDLS and CDR2 YYNGEE. The V end was cut by 1 base, the J end by 3 bases, with 14 bases between. The CDR3 is 15 amino acids. The CDR3 region is CASSVIQDYLYEQYF. DNA for the CDR3: TGTGCCAGCAGCGTAATCCAGGACTACCTCTACGAGCAGTACTTC.

The chain recombines TRBV27 with TRBJ2-7; D remains unclear. The CDR3 length is 12 residues. The V end lost 3 bases, the J end lost 6 bases, and 9 bases lay between the germline ends. Germline V lookup: CDR1 MNHEY, CDR2 SMNVEV (reference sequence). The DNA of the CDR3 is TGTGCCAGCAGTTTGAATGGAGTCGAGCAGTACTTC. It translates to CASSLNGVEQYF.

The genes are TRBV12-5 and TRBJ1-2; no clear D gene. The V gene lost 4 bases and the J gene lost 6 bases, with 18 bases spanning the gap. Looked up from germline, CDR1 is LGHNT and CDR2 is FRNRAP. This CDR3 has 15 residues. The CDR3 sequence: CASGWSGNIPDGYTF. The CDR3 DNA sequence: TGTGCTAGTGGTTGGAGTGGTAACATCCCTGATGGCTACACCTTC.

This chain links TRBV28 with TRBJ1-2; maybe TRBD1 (5 bases). The CDR3 consists of 12 residues. Per the germline V gene, CDR1 is MDHEN and CDR2 is SYDVKM. Trimming left V 5 bases short and J 10 bases short, with 14 bases between. The CDR3 is CASSSTTGVYTF. CDR3 in DNA: TGTGCCAGCAGTAGCACCACAGGAGTCTACACCTTC.

The chain combines TRBV6-5 with TRBJ1-5, with 8 bases matching TRBD1. The CDR3 contains 15 residues. V gave up 9 bases and J gave up 0 bases; unmatched junction bases: 7. The V gene's germline CDR1 is MNHEY and CDR2 SVGAGI. The DNA of the CDR3 is TGTGCCAGTATGACAGGGGTTAATAGCAATCAGCCCCAGCATTTT. Its protein product is CASMTGVNSNQPQHF.

This chain connects TRBV6-2 or TRBV6-3 to TRBJ1-3; D is unresolved. This CDR3 spans 15 amino acids. Trimming removed 6 bases from V and 0 bases from J, with 12 bases in between. Per germline, CDR1 MNHEY and CDR2 SVGEGT. The chain's CDR3 is CASSPARLSGNTIYF. CDR3 coding DNA: TGTGCCAGCAGCCCGGCCAGGCTCTCTGGAAACACCATATATTTT.

The chain is built from TRBV30 and TRBJ1-6, with a weak D call TRBD1 (5 bases). Deletions cut 4 bases from V and 7 bases from J, with 20 bases between. This CDR3 has 16 amino acids. Germline V gives CDR1 GTSNPN, CDR2 SVGIG (reference sequence). For the CDR3, the DNA is TGTGCCTGGACCCGAGGCGGGGCAGGGCACAATTCACCCCTCCACTTT. As protein: CAWTRGGAGHNSPLHF.

This chain links TRBV13 with TRBJ2-1; D perhaps matches TRBD1 (6 bases). The V gene's germline CDR1 is PRHDT and CDR2 FYEKMQ (reference sequence). CDR3 length: 14 residues. The germline V and J ends were trimmed by 1 base and 9 bases, with 13 bases remaining between them. CDR3 nucleotide sequence: TGTGCCAGCAGCTTAGAGCCCAGGGGCAGTGAGCAGTTCTTC. This codes for CASSLEPRGSEQFF.

The chain uses TRBV28 and TRBJ1-2; D not certain. The length of the CDR3 is 13 residues. Trimming cost V 6 bases and J 4 bases, with 12 bases left between them. CDR1 is MDHEN, CDR2 SYDVKM, per germline. In DNA form, the CDR3 reads TGTGCCAGCAGATATAGCGGGATCTATGGCTACACCTTC. Its translation: CASRYSGIYGYTF.

V usage is TRBV6-5 and J usage is TRBJ1-2; a possible D gene is TRBD1 (5 bases). Trimming shortened V by 0 bases and J by 0 bases, and 8 bases separated the two germline ends. CDR3 size: 15 residues. Germline lookup yields CDR1 MNHEY and CDR2 SVGAGI. CDR3 coding DNA: TGTGCCAGCAGTTACTCGACACAGGCTAACTATGGCTACACCTTC. Translation: CASSYSTQANYGYTF.

This chain links TRBV30 with TRBJ1-2; 7 nucleotides match TRBD1. This CDR3 contains 12 residues. With 1 base clipped from V and 9 bases from J, the junction kept 5 bases outside the gene matches. The germline V gene has CDR1 GTSNPN and CDR2 SVGIG (reference sequence). The CDR3 region has the DNA TGTGCCTGGAGTGACGACAGGGCTCGCTACACCTTC. This translates into CAWSDDRARYTF.